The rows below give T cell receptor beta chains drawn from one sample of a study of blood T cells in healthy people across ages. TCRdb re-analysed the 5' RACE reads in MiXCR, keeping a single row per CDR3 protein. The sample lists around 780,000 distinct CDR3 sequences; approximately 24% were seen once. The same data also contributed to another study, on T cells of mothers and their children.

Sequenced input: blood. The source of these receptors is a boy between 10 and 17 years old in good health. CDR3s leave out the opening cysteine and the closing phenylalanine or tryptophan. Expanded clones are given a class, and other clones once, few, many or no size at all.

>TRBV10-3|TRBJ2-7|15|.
AISDPGGGSWAYEQY
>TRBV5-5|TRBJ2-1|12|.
ASSEGGPYNEQF
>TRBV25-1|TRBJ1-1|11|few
ASSLRERAEAF
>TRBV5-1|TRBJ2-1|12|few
ASSLGQLGNEQF
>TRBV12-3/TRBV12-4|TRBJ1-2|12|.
ASTLKQGVYGYT
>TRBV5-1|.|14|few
ASSLAPTPALREQY
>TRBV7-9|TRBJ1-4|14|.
ASSLGVQGANEKLF
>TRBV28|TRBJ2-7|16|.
ASSFAGEGLAGVVEQY
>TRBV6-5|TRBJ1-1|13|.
ASRRSDLGNTEAF
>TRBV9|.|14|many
ASSVAGPNPHNEQF
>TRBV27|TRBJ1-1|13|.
ASSPRGTGKGEAF
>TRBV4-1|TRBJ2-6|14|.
ASSQTTGSGANVLT
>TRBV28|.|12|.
ASSFPAGVNEQF
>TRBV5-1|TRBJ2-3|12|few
ASSLVPFSDTQY
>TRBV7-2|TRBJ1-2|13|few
ASSLGRQVNYGYT
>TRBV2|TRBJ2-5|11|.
ASSELPSGTRY
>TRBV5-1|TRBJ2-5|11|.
ASEAGGGATQY
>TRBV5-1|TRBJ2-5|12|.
ASSLNQRVETQY
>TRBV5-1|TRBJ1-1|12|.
ASSLAAENTEAF
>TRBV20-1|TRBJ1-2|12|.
SASRDGRVKGYT
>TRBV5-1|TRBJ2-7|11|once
ASTLTDGYEQY
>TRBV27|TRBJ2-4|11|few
ASSNSPENIQY
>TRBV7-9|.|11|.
ASNRGLTETQY
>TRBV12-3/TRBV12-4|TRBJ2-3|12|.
ASTLGEEADAQY
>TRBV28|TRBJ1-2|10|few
ASTIWGHGYT
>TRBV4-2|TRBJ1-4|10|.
ASSKAGVELF
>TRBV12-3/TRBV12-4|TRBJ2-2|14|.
ASSPRTETNTGELF
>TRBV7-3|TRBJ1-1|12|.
ASSLLPRETESF
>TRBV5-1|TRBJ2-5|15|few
ASSLGAGTGIQETQY